The T cell receptor (beta chain) under discussion was sequenced for a study of graft-versus-host responses after intestinal transplantation. Whole-study findings and limits: GvH clones were found in recipient marrow; some appeared first in ileum or blood. Graft-donor T cell macrochimerism coincided with high graft-versus-host to host-versus-graft clonal ratios in allografts.

Comment on this clone: Its antigen is currently unknown.

Germline V lookup: CDR1 SGHDN, CDR2 FVKESK. The CDR3 has 16 amino acids. V lost 1 base, J lost 2 bases, and 12 bases lay in between. The repertoire was sequenced with immunoSEQ multiplex PCR; TCRdb's copy has only in-frame clones and lacks some. Of 80,000 to 100,000 clones listed, roughly 92% are singletons. The sequence was collected from a human donor who received an intestinal transplant. The V and J genes are TRBV14 and TRBJ2-1; D may be TRBD2 (7 bases). Sequences were derived from unstimulated CD4+ T cells sorted from spleen or lymph node cells, sampled before intestinal transplant. CDR3 sequence (DNA): TGTGCCAGCAGCCAAGTAGGGGGGGCCCCCTACAATGAGCAGTTCTTC. Translated: CASSQVGGAPYNEQFF.